This TCR beta chain was sequenced for a study of blood T cell repertoires in COVID-19. Study-level information: Samples taken during acute and convalescent COVID-19 were collected in the United States, Italy and Spain. T cells, B-cell-depleted T cells, or PBMCs provided the cDNA or gDNA that served as material.

V was trimmed by 1 base and J by 0 bases, leaving 10 bases between them. The CDR3 totals 16 residues. Study processing details: Cell counts per sample came from amplifying reference gene primers. Method: immunoSEQ multiplex PCR; TCRdb's copy keeps in-frame clones and lacks some. V and J calls and clone size come straight from that table; D and trimming were deduced from the DNA. This table holds around 500,000 clones, 80% to 90% found once. The sequenced sample consisted of peripheral blood. This clonotype originated in a human donor in a cohort sampled during active COVID-19. V and J are TRBV23-1 and TRBJ2-1; D perhaps matches TRBD2 (5 bases). TRBV23-1 is treated as an ORF (open reading frame) with a function not yet certain. The CDR3 region is CASSQYGGYSYNEQFF. DNA for the CDR3: TGCGCCAGCAGTCAATACGGAGGTTACTCCTACAATGAGCAGTTCTTC.